The 2 T cell receptor beta chains presented below share a single source sample, sequenced in a study of CD8 T cells in Susac syndrome. With random hexamers, reverse transcription was performed on roughly 0.5 to 1 ug of RNA. TCRdb re-derived calls from the immunoSEQ multiplex PCR reads in MiXCR, one entry per CDR3 protein. The sample lists more than 95,000 distinct CDR3 sequences, 90% to 95% occurring once. The sequenced sample was CD8+ T cells from PBMCs. Receptors were obtained from a human donor with Susac syndrome.

This rearrangement joins TRBV5-6 to TRBJ1-2, with a weak D call TRBD1 (6 bases). The V gene lost 0 bases and the J gene lost 5 bases, with 8 bases spanning the gap. CDR1 is SGHDT, CDR2 YYEEEE, per germline. This CDR3 has 13 amino acids. DNA of the CDR3: TGTGCCAGCAGCTTGGTTGGACAGTATGGCTACACCTTC. Its protein is CASSLVGQYGYTF.

The gene calls are TRBV6-2 or TRBV6-3 and TRBJ2-3; 13 bases map to TRBD2. Germline CDR1 reads MNHEY; CDR2 reads SVGEGT. V lost 8 bases and J lost 6; bases outside the gene matches: 20. This CDR3 is 19 amino acids long. CDR3 nucleotide sequence: TGTGCCAGCCTTGAGAGGACTAGCGGGAGTTCAAAAGGTCGGGATACGCAGTATTTT. It translates to CASLERTSGSSKGRDTQYF.